This is a list of T cell receptor beta chains from one sample in a study of cytomegalovirus exposure and HLA in healthy donors. Sequencing used immunoSEQ multiplex PCR; TCRdb keeps in-frame clones, though not all of them. The table has about 200,000 clones, around 83% seen once. What was sequenced was PBMCs. The receptors were gathered from a woman between 45 and 65 years old in good health and CMV-seropositive. Both conserved end residues are part of each CDR3. The order of the fields is J gene, D gene, clone size, CDR3 length, V gene, CDR3 protein, CDR3 DNA. D genes are given only for firm matches. Where a row states a size, it is once, few, many or the class of an expanded clone; other rows omit it.

>TRBJ2-2|TRBD1|few|16|TRBV5-1
CASSSDRGRNTGELFF
TGCGCCAGCAGCTCGGACAGGGGGCGGAACACCGGGGAGCTGTTTTTT
>TRBJ2-7|NA|NA|14|TRBV11-2
CASSLAGVWREQYF
TGTGCCAGCAGCTTAGCAGGGGTATGGCGCGAGCAGTACTTC
>TRBJ1-5|NA|NA|15|TRBV27
CASSLTSDSNQPQHF
TGTGCCAGCAGTTTAACGAGCGATAGCAATCAGCCCCAGCATTTT
>TRBJ2-7|TRBD1|NA|16|TRBV14
CASSQRAGGFWYEQYF
TGTGCCAGCAGCCAACGGGCAGGGGGCTTTTGGTACGAGCAGTACTTC
>TRBJ1-1|NA|NA|14|TRBV18
CASSPGGDGTEAFF
TGTGCCAGCTCACCTGGCGGGGATGGGACTGAAGCTTTCTTT
>TRBJ2-2|NA|NA|17|TRBV7-9
CSSSSLGQQSNTGELFF
TGTTCCAGCAGCTCCCTTGGACAGCAATCGAACACCGGGGAGCTGTTTTTT
>TRBJ2-2|TRBD2|once|17|TRBV7-6
CASSLGTSGSNTGELFF
TGTGCCAGCAGCTTAGGGACTAGCGGGAGCAACACCGGGGAGCTGTTTTTT
>TRBJ2-7|NA|once|14|TRBV5-6
CASSLAPGGNEQYF
TGTGCCAGCAGCTTGGCCCCTGGGGGCAACGAGCAGTACTTC
>TRBJ2-7|TRBD1|NA|14|TRBV6-6
CASSRQGAIYEQYF
TGTGCCAGCAGTAGACAGGGGGCGATTTACGAGCAGTACTTC
>TRBJ1-2|NA|NA|15|TRBV4-3
CASSQELGYLYGYTF
TGCGCCAGCAGCCAAGAATTGGGCTACCTCTATGGCTACACCTTC
>TRBJ2-1|NA|NA|15|TRBV5-4
CATLAGTPSYNEQFF
TGTGCCACTCTCGCGGGGACCCCCTCCTACAATGAGCAGTTCTTC
>TRBJ2-7|NA|NA|15|TRBV5-6
CASRPYGTTSYEQYF
TGTGCCAGCAGACCCTACGGGACAACCTCCTACGAGCAGTACTTC
>TRBJ2-6|TRBD1|NA|18|TRBV28
CASLKDRALLSGANGLTF
TGTGCCAGTTTAAAGGACAGGGCCCTTCTCTCTGGGGCCAACGGCCTGACTTTC
>TRBJ1-3|NA|NA|15|TRBV6-6
CASRPGQYSGNTIYF
TGTGCCAGCAGGCCCGGACAGTACTCTGGAAACACCATATATTTT
>TRBJ1-6|NA|NA|13|TRBV6-1
CASSARVGSPLHF
TGTGCCAGCAGTGCCAGGGTGGGCTCACCCCTCCACTTT
>TRBJ2-1|TRBD2|NA|16|TRBV10-3
CAISRLADSSYNEQFF
TGTGCCATCAGTCGACTAGCTGATAGCTCCTACAATGAGCAGTTCTTC
>TRBJ2-2|TRBD2|NA|17|TRBV11-3
CASSLGLAGGRTGELFF
TGTGCCAGCAGCTTAGGACTAGCGGGAGGAAGGACCGGGGAGCTGTTTTTT
>TRBJ2-3|TRBD1|NA|14|TRBV29-1
CSVESGTASDTQYF
TGCAGCGTTGAGTCCGGGACAGCCTCAGATACGCAGTATTTT
>TRBJ2-1|TRBD1|NA|15|TRBV7-2
CASSPDRGSYNEQFF
TGTGCCAGCAGCCCCGACAGGGGCTCCTACAATGAGCAGTTCTTC
>TRBJ1-2|NA|NA|14|TRBV5-1
CASSPGLGSYVYTF
TGCGCCAGCAGCCCCGGACTCGGGAGCTATGTCTACACCTTC
>TRBJ2-7|NA|NA|15|TRBV7-9
CASNSPGGGPYEQYF
TGTGCCAGCAACTCCCCAGGCGGGGGCCCCTACGAGCAGTACTTC
>TRBJ1-2|NA|NA|14|TRBV5-8
CASSFGIRPLGYTF
TGTGCCAGCAGCTTCGGGATTCGGCCTCTTGGCTACACCTTC
>TRBJ2-5|TRBD1|NA|13|TRBV10-1
CASSFDRGGTQYF
TGCGCCAGCAGCTTCGACAGGGGGGGGACCCAGTACTTC
>TRBJ2-7|TRBD1|NA|16|TRBV6-5
CASSYYAGTGSYEQYF
TGTGCCAGCAGTTACTACGCCGGGACAGGTTCCTACGAGCAGTACTTC
>TRBJ2-1|NA|NA|15|TRBV7-2
CASSFGVRGAGEQFF
TGTGCCAGCAGCTTTGGAGTCCGGGGGGCGGGTGAGCAGTTCTTC
>TRBJ2-5|TRBD2|NA|13|TRBV19
CASSDLAGGAQYF
TGTGCCAGTAGTGACCTAGCGGGGGGGGCCCAGTACTTC
>TRBJ1-2|NA|NA|16|TRBV6-4
CASSDSGGIQPYGYTF
TGTGCCAGCAGTGACTCGGGAGGGATACAACCCTATGGCTACACCTTC
>TRBJ1-5|TRBD1|NA|14|TRBV19
CASSIGQGYEPQHF
TGTGCCAGTAGTATCGGACAGGGATACGAGCCCCAGCATTTT
>TRBJ2-3|TRBD2|NA|15|TRBV7-9
CASIRTSTSTDTQYF
TGTGCCAGCATCCGGACTAGCACTAGCACAGATACGCAGTATTTT
>TRBJ1-5|NA|NA|13|TRBV2
CASSDSGSQPQHF
TGTGCCAGCAGTGATTCAGGGTCTCAGCCCCAGCATTTT
>TRBJ2-1|TRBD2|NA|18|TRBV9
CASSVDPPTSGSGDEQFF
TGTGCCAGCAGCGTAGACCCCCCAACTAGCGGGAGTGGGGATGAGCAGTTCTTC
>TRBJ1-5|TRBD1|NA|12|TRBV6-1
CAIQQGEQPQHF
TGTGCCATCCAACAGGGGGAACAGCCCCAGCATTTT
>TRBJ2-7|NA|NA|14|TRBV7-9
CSSSSKAPGKEEYF
TGTTCCAGCAGCTCGAAGGCCCCGGGGAAGGAGGAGTACTTC
>TRBJ2-2|TRBD2|NA|14|TRBV2
CASSMGLAGGELFF
TGTGCCAGCAGCATGGGACTAGCGGGCGGGGAGCTGTTTTTT
>TRBJ2-5|NA|once|13|TRBV18
CASSPPEEETQYF
TGTGCCAGCTCACCACCGGAGGAAGAGACCCAGTACTTC
>TRBJ2-3|TRBD2|NA|18|TRBV4-3
CASSQELLAGVGGDTQYF
TGCGCCAGCAGCCAAGAGCTTCTAGCGGGGGTAGGTGGAGATACGCAGTATTTT
>TRBJ1-4|TRBD1|NA|14|TRBV19
CASSTQGANEKLFF
TGTGCCAGTAGTACACAGGGGGCTAATGAAAAACTGTTTTTT
>TRBJ2-3|NA|NA|14|TRBV29-1
CSVDSGGSTDTQYF
TGCAGCGTTGACTCGGGGGGCTCTACAGATACGCAGTATTTT